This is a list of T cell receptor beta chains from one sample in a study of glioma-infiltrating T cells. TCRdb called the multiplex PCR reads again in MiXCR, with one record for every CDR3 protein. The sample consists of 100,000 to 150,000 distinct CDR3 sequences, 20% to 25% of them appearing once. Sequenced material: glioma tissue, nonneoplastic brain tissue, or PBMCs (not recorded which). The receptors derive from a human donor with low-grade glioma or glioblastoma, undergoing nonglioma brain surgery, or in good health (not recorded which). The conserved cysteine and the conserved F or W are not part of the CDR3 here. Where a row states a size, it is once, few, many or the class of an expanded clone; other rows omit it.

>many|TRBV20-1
SAKQWEKQF
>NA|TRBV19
ASSISANTEAF
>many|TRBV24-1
ATSDLSRRGRSEQF
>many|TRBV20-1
LPLVSPNTEAF
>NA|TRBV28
ASSLAQITGANVLT
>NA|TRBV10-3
AISESVADTQY
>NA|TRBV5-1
ASREGANEKLF
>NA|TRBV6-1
ASSWPSPGELF
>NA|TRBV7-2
ASSLGSEGCT
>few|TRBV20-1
SARGDRGTDTQY
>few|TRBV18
ASSPGGPATQY
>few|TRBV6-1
ASRSGQGRGEQF
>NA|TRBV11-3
ASSLGLAGVETQY
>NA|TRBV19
ASSLRATVRGKGYSNQPQH
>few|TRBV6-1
ASSQGTLGYT
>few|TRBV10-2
ASMTSGRLDTQY
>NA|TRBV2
ASSDQGWDNQPQH
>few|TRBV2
ASSENGANTGELF
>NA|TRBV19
ASTAGRDNSPLH
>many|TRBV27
ARRWTSGVPTTSTDTQY
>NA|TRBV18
ASSAHRGGTDTRY
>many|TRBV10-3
AISPGGHYNEQF
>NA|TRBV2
ASSEGYYNEQF
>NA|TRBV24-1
ATSDSQSGAKNIQY
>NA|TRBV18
ASSPAIVSVNEQF
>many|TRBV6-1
ASSERGQWNRNQPQH
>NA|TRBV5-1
ASSLISGGKDTQY